Shown below are 4 T cell receptor beta chains from a single sample sequenced in a study of T cell responses to AZD1222 COVID-19 vaccine. Assay: immunoSEQ multiplex PCR; the TCRdb copy retains only in-frame clones and omits some. The sample records 250,000 to 300,000 clones, about 94% being singletons. The sample was peripheral blood, taken 28 days after the second AZD1222 dose. These receptors came from an adult who received the AZD1222 COVID-19 vaccine.

The chain recombines TRBV3-1 (or the pseudogene TRBV3-2) with TRBJ2-7; TRBD1 matches at 7 bases. V shed 0 bases, J shed 2 bases, and the junction held 7 bases outside the gene matches. The CDR3 extends over 16 amino acids. Germline V lookup: CDR1 LGHDT, CDR2 YNNKEL (reference sequence). Here the CDR3 DNA reads TGTGCCAGCAGCCAAGATGCCAGGGGGAGTCCCTACGAGCAGTACTTC. Its translation is CASSQDARGSPYEQYF.

The genes are TRBV5-5 and TRBJ1-2, with 9 bases lining up with TRBD1. The J segment lost 6 bases and the V segment lost 4 bases, leaving 10 bases of the junction unmatched. Per the germline V gene, CDR1 is SGHKS and CDR2 is YYEKEE (reference sequence). The CDR3 has 15 amino acids. The CDR3 coding sequence is TGTGCCAGCAGCCTGGGACAGGGAAGTGGAAATGGCTACACCTTC. It yields the protein CASSLGQGSGNGYTF.

V gene TRBV7-2 combines with J gene TRBJ2-7; no firm D call. The CDR3 has 14 residues. The germline gives CDR1 SGHTA, CDR2 FQGNSA. The ends were cut back, 3 bases at V and 0 bases at J, with 9 bases in the middle. CDR3: CASSFATDSYEQYF. The CDR3 DNA reads TGTGCCAGCAGCTTCGCGACTGACTCCTACGAGCAGTACTTC.

This rearrangement joins TRBV19 to TRBJ2-2, with 13 bases identical to TRBD2. This CDR3 spans 17 amino acids. V gave up 5 bases and J gave up 6 bases; unmatched junction bases: 9. Looked up from germline, CDR1 is LNHDA and CDR2 is SQIVND (reference sequence). CDR3 in amino acids: CASSSRTSGRSSGELFF. CDR3 sequence (DNA): TGTGCCAGTAGTTCCCGGACTAGCGGGAGATCCTCCGGGGAGCTGTTTTTT.